This T cell receptor (beta chain) derives from a study of T-cell reconstitution after alpha-beta-depleted transplantation in children. Broader study findings: There were some patients whose high TCRbeta diversity at day 60 came from surviving recipient T cells and thymic progenitors. Alpha-beta T cells about two months after transplant reportedly derived from several hundred expanded graft clones. T cells produced anew were the main source of T-cell counts and diversity one year after transplant.

This CDR3 region has 16 residues. J lost 4 bases, V lost 5 bases, and 13 bases had no gene match. From germline, CDR1 is DFQATT and CDR2 SNEGSKA (reference sequence). Remarks on this clonotype: What it recognizes is unknown.

This sample's TCRbeta library carried unique molecular identifier barcodes. TCRdb reanalysed the PCR reads using MiXCR and keeps one entry per CDR3 protein. The sample has around 420,000 distinct CDR3 sequences, about 17% seen once; the top ten hold roughly 27%. The material was PBMCs, mostly from graft donor cells, obtained 360 days after TCRalphabeta/CD19-depleted stem cell transplant. This sequence was found in a boy less than two years old who had a stem cell transplant for Wiskott-Aldrich syndrome, so the T cells may come from the graft donor. The chain joins TRBV20-1 to TRBJ2-5; TRBD2 aligns across 10 bases. CDR3 coding DNA: TGCAGTGCTCTCTTTCCCAGCGGGAGGGCCGGAGAGACCCAGTACTTC. Amino acid sequence: CSALFPSGRAGETQYF.